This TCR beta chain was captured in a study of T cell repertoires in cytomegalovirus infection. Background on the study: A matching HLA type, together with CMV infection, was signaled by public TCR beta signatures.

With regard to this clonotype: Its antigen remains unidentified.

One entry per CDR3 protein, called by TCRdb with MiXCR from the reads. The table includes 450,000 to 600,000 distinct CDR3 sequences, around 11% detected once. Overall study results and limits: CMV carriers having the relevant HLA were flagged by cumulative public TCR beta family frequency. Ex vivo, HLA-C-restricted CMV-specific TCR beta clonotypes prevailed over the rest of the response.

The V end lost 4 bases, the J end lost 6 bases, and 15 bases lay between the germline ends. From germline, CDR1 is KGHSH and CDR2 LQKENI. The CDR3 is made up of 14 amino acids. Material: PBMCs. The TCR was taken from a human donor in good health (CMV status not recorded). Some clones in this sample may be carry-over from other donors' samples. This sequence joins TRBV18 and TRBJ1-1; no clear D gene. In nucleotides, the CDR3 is TGTGCCAGCTCACGAACGAGTGGTGGGGCTGAAGCTTTCTTT. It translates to CASSRTSGGAEAFF.